What follows are 21 T cell receptor beta chains derived from one specimen sequenced in a study of vaccination effects on CD4 cells after COVID-19. These TCRs' antigens remain unknown. Having been cultured for less than 13 days, the cells underwent CD4+ T cell isolation. Libraries were prepared by immunoSEQ multiplex PCR; TCRdb keeps only in-frame clonotypes and omits some of them. The sample yields around 70,000 clones, about 74% seen once. The sequences come from CD4+ T cells from PBMCs cultured without peptide, collected before COVID-19 vaccination. Receptor source: a human donor who received a COVID-19 vaccine.

The rearrangement joins TRBV6-6 to TRBJ1-1; D may be TRBD1 (5 bases). V lost 1 base and J lost 6, with 15 bases in between. Germline lookup yields CDR1 MNHNY and CDR2 SVGAGI (reference sequence). The length of the CDR3 is 15 residues. The CDR3 region is CASSYLFRGNAEAFF. CDR3 nucleotides: TGTGCCAGCAGTTACTTGTTTAGGGGTAACGCTGAAGCTTTCTTT.

This clone was seen a handful of times. As DNA, the CDR3 is TGTGCCAGCAGCTTGAACTTACAGTTCAAGGACGCTAACTATGGCTACACCTTC. This sequence encodes CASSLNLQFKDANYGYTF. The rearrangement joins TRBV7-9 to TRBJ1-2; D gene ambiguous. V was cut by 3 bases and J by 0 bases, with 20 bases left in between. Per germline, CDR1 SEHNR and CDR2 FQNEAQ (reference sequence). This CDR3 is 18 amino acids long.

The genes are TRBV28 and TRBJ1-3; no definite D call. Trimming left V 9 bases short and J 0 bases short, with 9 bases between. The V gene's germline CDR1 is MDHEN and CDR2 SYDVKM. There are 13 residues in the CDR3. In DNA, the CDR3 is TGTGCCAGTAGTGGCATCTCTGGAAACACCATATATTTT. Translating it yields CASSGISGNTIYF.

This clone was observed a handful of times. V and J are TRBV25-1 and TRBJ2-5; the D gene is possibly TRBD2 (6 bases). Germline CDR1 MGHDK, CDR2 SYGVNS. This CDR3 has 13 residues. The germline V and J ends were trimmed by 6 bases and 7 bases, with 15 bases remaining between them. In DNA, the CDR3 is TGTGCCAGCAGAGGGACTTCTTCTGGGACCCAGTACTTC. This gives the protein CASRGTSSGTQYF.

The chain carries TRBV19 and TRBJ2-3; D remains ambiguous. The CDR3 has 14 residues. The germline gives CDR1 LNHDA, CDR2 SQIVND (reference sequence). Trimming stripped 7 bases from V and 3 bases from J, with 14 bases between. CDR3 in amino acids: CASTTAIGTDTQYF. CDR3 coding DNA: TGTGCCAGTACTACGGCCATCGGGACAGATACGCAGTATTTT. Looking up the rest from reference TRBV19 and TRBJ2-3 gives the full variable domain: DGGITQSPKYLFRKEGQNVTLSCEQNLNHDAMYWYRQDPGQGLRLIYYSQIVNDFQKGDIAEGYSVSREKKESFPLTVTSAQKNPTAFYLCASTTAIGTDTQYFGPGTRLTVL.

CDR3 sequence reads: CASSLRGPSSYNEQFF. The CDR3 DNA reads TGTGCCAGCAGCTTAAGGGGACCCTCTAGCTACAATGAGCAGTTCTTC. The gene calls are TRBV7-3 and TRBJ2-1, with D perhaps assigned TRBD1 or TRBD2 (5 bases each). Looked up from germline, CDR1 is SGHTA and CDR2 is FQGTGA. Trimming stripped 1 base from V and 3 bases from J, with 13 bases between. The CDR3 length is 16 residues.

The gene calls are TRBV5-4 and TRBJ2-6; D is unresolved. Trimming removed 4 bases from V and 7 bases from J, with 12 bases in between. Germline V gene sequence: CDR1 SGHNT, CDR2 YYREEE (reference sequence). This CDR3 spans 14 amino acids. The DNA of the CDR3 is TGTGCCAGCAGCCCGCTTAAGGATGCCAACGTCCTGACTTTC. It yields the protein CASSPLKDANVLTF.

The CDR3 DNA sequence: TGCGCCAGCAGCCCCCAGCGGAACCTGAACACCGGGGAGCTGTTTTTT. Its protein is CASSPQRNLNTGELFF. V gene TRBV5-1 combines with J gene TRBJ2-2, with D possibly TRBD2 on 5 matching bases. Germline V CDR1 and CDR2: SGHRS, YFSETQ. V lost 4 bases to trimming and J lost 1 base, with 14 bases between them. This CDR3 contains 16 residues.

J is TRBJ2-2 and V is TRBV5-4; a possible D gene is TRBD2 (5 bases). The CDR3 contains 17 residues. Germline V gene lookup returns CDR1 SGHNT and CDR2 YYREEE (reference sequence). V gave up 2 bases and J gave up 3 bases, with 17 bases separating them. Here the CDR3 DNA reads TGTGCCAGCAGCTTCCGTCCGTCGACTACTTACACCGGGGAGCTGTTTTTT. This sequence encodes CASSFRPSTTYTGELFF.

This clone was counted once. V and J are TRBV5-1 and TRBJ2-5; 9 bases match TRBD2. J gave up 2 bases and V 0 bases, and 11 bases lay outside the gene matches. Germline V gene data show CDR1 as SGHRS and CDR2 as YFSETQ. The CDR3 contains 18 residues. This CDR3 reads CASSLGLLPSGEQETQYF. The CDR3 DNA sequence: TGCGCCAGCAGCTTGGGTTTGTTGCCTAGCGGGGAGCAAGAGACCCAGTACTTC.

The V call is TRBV6-6, the J call TRBJ2-1; weak D call: TRBD1 (6 bases). Trimming stripped 0 bases from V and 8 bases from J, with 11 bases between. This CDR3 has 14 amino acids. Germline CDR1 reads MNHNY; CDR2 reads SVGAGI (reference sequence). CDR3 nucleotides: TGTGCCAGCAGTTACTCGTTGGGGGCGGATGAGCAGTTCTTC. Translating it yields CASSYSLGADEQFF.

The chain joins TRBV30 to TRBJ1-5; D may be TRBD1 (6 bases). V was cut by 2 bases and J by 7 bases, with 24 bases left in between. The CDR3 totals 17 residues. Germline V gives CDR1 GTSNPN, CDR2 SVGIG (reference sequence). CDR3 region: CAWSSGRGNNKPQPQHF. The CDR3 coding sequence is TGTGCCTGGAGTTCAGGCAGGGGTAATAACAAGCCCCAGCCCCAGCATTTT.

The CDR3 here is CSVVGQGVYGYTF. CDR3 DNA: TGCAGCGTTGTGGGACAGGGGGTCTATGGCTACACCTTC. V usage is TRBV29-1 and J usage is TRBJ1-2; the match to TRBD1 covers 11 bases. The V segment lost 4 bases and the J segment 4 bases; nucleotides outside the gene matches: 2. This CDR3 region has 13 residues. Germline V gives CDR1 SQVTM, CDR2 ANQGSEA. Full variable domain (outside the CDR3, taken from reference TRBV29-1 and TRBJ1-2): SAVISQKPSRDICQRGTSLTIQCQVDSQVTMMFWYRQQPGQSLTLIATANQGSEATYESGFVIDKFPISRPNLTFSTLTVSNMSPEDSSIYLCSVVGQGVYGYTFGSGTRLTVV.

This clone turned up a few times. The chain is built from TRBV27 and TRBJ1-5; D not resolved. V was shortened by 4 bases and J by 2 bases, with 18 bases between the two germline ends. The germline V gene has CDR1 MNHEY and CDR2 SMNVEV (reference sequence). This CDR3 is built from 17 residues. The chain's CDR3 is CASSSLLTPPGNQPQHF. The CDR3, as DNA: TGTGCCAGCAGTTCCCTCTTGACTCCTCCGGGCAATCAGCCCCAGCATTTT.

The rearrangement uses TRBV11-3 and TRBJ2-3, with no clear D. This CDR3 is built from 13 residues. Germline-derived CDR1 and CDR2 are SGHNT and YENEEA. V dropped 6 bases and J dropped 5 bases, with 12 bases sitting between them. This CDR3 is CASSLAWEDTQYF. CDR3 coding DNA: TGTGCCAGCAGTCTCGCTTGGGAAGATACGCAGTATTTT.

The chain uses TRBV18 and TRBJ1-1; D uncertain. The CDR3 is made up of 14 amino acids. Germline loops: CDR1 KGHSH, CDR2 LQKENI. V lost 2 bases and J lost 0, with 7 bases in between. The CDR3, as DNA: TGTGCCAGCTCACCAAACTACATGAACACTGAAGCTTTCTTT. Protein sequence: CASSPNYMNTEAFF.

The CDR3 loop reads CATRDTSNYGYTF. For the CDR3, the DNA is TGTGCCACTCGGGACACTTCTAACTATGGCTACACCTTC. The chain combines TRBV24-1 with TRBJ1-2; tentative D call: TRBD1 (6 bases). Germline V gene lookup returns CDR1 KGHDR and CDR2 SFDVKD. The CDR3 is 13 amino acids. V was shortened by 10 bases and J by 0 bases, with 11 bases between the two germline ends.

The J gene is TRBJ1-2, the V gene TRBV19; no clear D. With 3 bases removed from V and 3 bases from J, the gap between germline ends came to 8 bases. CDR3 size: 13 residues. Looked up from germline, CDR1 is LNHDA and CDR2 is SQIVND (reference sequence). CDR3 sequence reads: CASSIGRYYGYTF. CDR3 DNA sequence: TGTGCCAGTAGTATCGGCAGATACTATGGCTACACCTTC.

The CDR3 reads CASSSSRGGNTEAFF. The CDR3 coding sequence is TGTGCCAGCAGCTCGTCTAGGGGCGGGAACACTGAAGCTTTCTTT. This chain links TRBV5-6 with TRBJ1-1; D might be TRBD1 (5 bases). Per the germline V gene, CDR1 is SGHDT and CDR2 is YYEEEE. CDR3 size: 15 residues. The germline V and J ends were trimmed by 3 bases and 1 base, with 13 bases remaining between them.

The chain couples TRBV14 to TRBJ1-6, with 10 nucleotides matching TRBD1. The CDR3 contains 15 residues. Per germline, CDR1 SGHDN and CDR2 FVKESK. With 1 base clipped from V and 14 bases from J, the junction kept 8 bases outside the gene matches. CDR3 in DNA: TGTGCCAGCAGCCAAGCGACAGGGGGCTGGGGAACCCTCCACTTT. Translating gives CASSQATGGWGTLHF.

This clone was recorded a few times. This chain connects TRBV2 to TRBJ1-3; weak D call: TRBD1 (6 bases). This CDR3 is 14 amino acids long. Deletions cut 5 bases from V and 7 bases from J, with 15 bases between. The V gene's germline CDR1 is SNHLY and CDR2 FYNNEI. The CDR3 region has the DNA TGTGCCAGCAGTAGGGACACCGGCGGGAACACCATATATTTT. Encoded protein: CASSRDTGGNTIYF.